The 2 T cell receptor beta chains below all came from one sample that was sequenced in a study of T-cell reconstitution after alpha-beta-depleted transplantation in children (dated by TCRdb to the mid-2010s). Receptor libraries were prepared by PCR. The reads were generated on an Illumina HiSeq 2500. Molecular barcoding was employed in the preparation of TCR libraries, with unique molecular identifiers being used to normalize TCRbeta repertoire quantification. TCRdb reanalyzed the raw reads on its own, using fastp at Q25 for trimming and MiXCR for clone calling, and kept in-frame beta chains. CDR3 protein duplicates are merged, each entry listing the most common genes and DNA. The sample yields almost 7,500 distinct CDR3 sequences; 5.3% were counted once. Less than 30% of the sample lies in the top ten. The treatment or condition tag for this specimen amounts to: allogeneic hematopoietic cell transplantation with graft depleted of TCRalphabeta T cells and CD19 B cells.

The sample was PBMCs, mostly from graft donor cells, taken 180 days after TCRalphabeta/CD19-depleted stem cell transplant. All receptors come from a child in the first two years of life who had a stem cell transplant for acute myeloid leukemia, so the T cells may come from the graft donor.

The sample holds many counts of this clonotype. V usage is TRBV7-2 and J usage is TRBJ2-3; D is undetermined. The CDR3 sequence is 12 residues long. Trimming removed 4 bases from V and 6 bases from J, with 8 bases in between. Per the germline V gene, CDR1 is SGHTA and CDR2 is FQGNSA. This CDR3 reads CASSSIGDTQYF. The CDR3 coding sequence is TGTGCCAGCAGCTCGATCGGGGATACGCAGTATTTT.

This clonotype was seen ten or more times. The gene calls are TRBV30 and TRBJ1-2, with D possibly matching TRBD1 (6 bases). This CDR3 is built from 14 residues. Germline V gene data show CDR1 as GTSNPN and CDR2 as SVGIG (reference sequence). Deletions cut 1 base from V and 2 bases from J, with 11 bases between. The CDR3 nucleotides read TGTGCCTGGAGTGCCCGCACAGGGAACTATGGCTACACCTTC. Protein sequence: CAWSARTGNYGYTF.